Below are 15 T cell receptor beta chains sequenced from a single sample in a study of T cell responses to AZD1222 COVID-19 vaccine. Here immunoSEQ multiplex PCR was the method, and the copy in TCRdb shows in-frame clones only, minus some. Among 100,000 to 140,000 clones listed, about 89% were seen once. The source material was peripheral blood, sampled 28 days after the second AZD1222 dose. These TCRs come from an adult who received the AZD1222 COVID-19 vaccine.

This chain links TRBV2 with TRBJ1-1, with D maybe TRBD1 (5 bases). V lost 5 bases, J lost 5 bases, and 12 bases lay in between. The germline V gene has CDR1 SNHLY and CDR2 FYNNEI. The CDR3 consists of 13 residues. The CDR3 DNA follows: TGTGCCAGCAGTCGACAGCAAGGAACTGAAGCTTTCTTT. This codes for CASSRQQGTEAFF.

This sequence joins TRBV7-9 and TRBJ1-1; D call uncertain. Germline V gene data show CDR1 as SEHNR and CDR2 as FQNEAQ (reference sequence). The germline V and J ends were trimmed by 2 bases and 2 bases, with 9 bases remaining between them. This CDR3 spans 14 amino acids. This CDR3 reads CASSLILGNTEAFF. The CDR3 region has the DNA TGTGCCAGCAGCTTAATACTGGGTAACACTGAAGCTTTCTTT.

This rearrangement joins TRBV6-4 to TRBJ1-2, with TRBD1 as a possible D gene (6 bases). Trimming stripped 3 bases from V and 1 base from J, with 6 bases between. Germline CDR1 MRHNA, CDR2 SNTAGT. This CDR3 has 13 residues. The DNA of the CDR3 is TGTGCCAGCAGTGAGGACAGTAACTATGGCTACACCTTC. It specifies CASSEDSNYGYTF.

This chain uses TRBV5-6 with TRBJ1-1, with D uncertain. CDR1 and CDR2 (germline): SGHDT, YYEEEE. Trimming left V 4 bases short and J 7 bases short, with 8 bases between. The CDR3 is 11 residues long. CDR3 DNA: TGTGCCAGCAGCCTGGGCGGTGAAGCTTTCTTT. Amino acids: CASSLGGEAFF.

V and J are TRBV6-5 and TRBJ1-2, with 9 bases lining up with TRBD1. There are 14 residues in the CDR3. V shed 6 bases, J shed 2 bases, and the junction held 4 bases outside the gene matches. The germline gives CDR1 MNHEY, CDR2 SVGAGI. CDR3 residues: CASSPGQGNYGYTF. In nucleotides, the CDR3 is TGTGCCAGCAGCCCGGGACAGGGAAACTATGGCTACACCTTC.

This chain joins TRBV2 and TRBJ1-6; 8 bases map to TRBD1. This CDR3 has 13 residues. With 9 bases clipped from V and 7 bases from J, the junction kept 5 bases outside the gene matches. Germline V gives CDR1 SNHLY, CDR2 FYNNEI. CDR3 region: CASRQGLNSPLHF. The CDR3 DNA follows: TGTGCCAGTCGACAGGGGTTAAATTCACCCCTCCACTTT.

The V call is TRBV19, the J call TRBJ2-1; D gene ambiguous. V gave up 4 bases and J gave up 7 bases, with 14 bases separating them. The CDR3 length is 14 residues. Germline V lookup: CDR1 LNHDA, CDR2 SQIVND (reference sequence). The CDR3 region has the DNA TGTGCCAGTAGTACCACCCCCGCGAGGAATGAGCAGTTCTTC. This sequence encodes CASSTTPARNEQFF.

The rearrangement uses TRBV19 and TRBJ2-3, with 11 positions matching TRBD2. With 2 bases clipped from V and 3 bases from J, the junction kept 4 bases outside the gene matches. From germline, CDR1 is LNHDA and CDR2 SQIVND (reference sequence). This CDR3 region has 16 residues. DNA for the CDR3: TGTGCCAGTAGTATAAAACTAGCGGGAGCGACAGATACGCAGTATTTT. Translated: CASSIKLAGATDTQYF. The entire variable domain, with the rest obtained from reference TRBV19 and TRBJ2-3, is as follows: DGGITQSPKYLFRKEGQNVTLSCEQNLNHDAMYWYRQDPGQGLRLIYYSQIVNDFQKGDIAEGYSVSREKKESFPLTVTSAQKNPTAFYLCASSIKLAGATDTQYFGPGTRLTVL.

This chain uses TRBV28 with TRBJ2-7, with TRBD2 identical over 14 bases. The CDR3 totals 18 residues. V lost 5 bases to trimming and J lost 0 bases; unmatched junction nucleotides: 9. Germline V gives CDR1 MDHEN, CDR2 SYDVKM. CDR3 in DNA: TGTGCCAGCAGTGGGCAGGGACTAGCGGGGGAGAGCTCCTACGAGCAGTACTTC. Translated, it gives CASSGQGLAGESSYEQYF. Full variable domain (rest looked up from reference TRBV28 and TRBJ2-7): DVKVTQSSRYLVKRTGEKVFLECVQDMDHENMFWYRQDPGLGLRLIYFSYDVKMKEKGDIPEGYSVSREKKERFSLILESASTNQTSMYLCASSGQGLAGESSYEQYFGPGTRLTVT.

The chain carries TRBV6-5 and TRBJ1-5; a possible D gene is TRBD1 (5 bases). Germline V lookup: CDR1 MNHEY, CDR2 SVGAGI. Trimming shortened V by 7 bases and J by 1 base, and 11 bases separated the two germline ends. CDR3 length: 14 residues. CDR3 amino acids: CASNPGLSNQPQHF. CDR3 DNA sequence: TGTGCCAGCAACCCGGGACTGAGCAATCAGCCCCAGCATTTT.

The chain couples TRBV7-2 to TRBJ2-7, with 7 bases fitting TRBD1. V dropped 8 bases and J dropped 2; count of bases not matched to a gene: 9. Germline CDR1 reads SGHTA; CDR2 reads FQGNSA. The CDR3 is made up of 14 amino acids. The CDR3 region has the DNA TGTGCCAGCGGCAGGACAGGTCAAACCTACGAGCAGTACTTC. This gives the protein CASGRTGQTYEQYF. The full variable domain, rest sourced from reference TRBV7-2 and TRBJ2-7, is GAGVSQSPSNKVTEKGKDVELRCDPISGHTALYWYRQSLGQGLEFLIYFQGNSAPDKSGLPSDRFSAERTGGSVSTLTIQRTQQEDSAVYLCASGRTGQTYEQYFGPGTRLTVT.

CDR3 coding DNA: TGTGCCAGCAGCCAAGAGGGAGGACTAGGTAGAGAGCAGTACTTC. Protein product: CASSQEGGLGREQYF. J is TRBJ2-7 and V is TRBV3-1 (or the pseudogene TRBV3-2); 7 bases are a match to TRBD2. V shed 0 bases and J 7 bases; nucleotides not matched to a gene: 9. The CDR3 length is 15 residues. CDR1 and CDR2 from the germline V gene are LGHDT and YNNKEL (reference sequence).

CDR3 residues: CASSERAGGKETQYF. CDR3 sequence (DNA): TGTGCCAGCAGTGAAAGGGCGGGAGGTAAAGAGACCCAGTACTTC. The chain is built from TRBV7-2 and TRBJ2-5; 8 nucleotides match TRBD2. The CDR3 consists of 15 residues. From germline, CDR1 is SGHTA and CDR2 FQGNSA. V shed 6 bases, J shed 3 bases, and the junction held 9 bases outside the gene matches.

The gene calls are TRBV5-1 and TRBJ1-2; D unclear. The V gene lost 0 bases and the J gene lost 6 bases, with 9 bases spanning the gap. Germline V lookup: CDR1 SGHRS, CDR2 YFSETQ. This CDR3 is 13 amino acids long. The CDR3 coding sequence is TGCGCCAGCAGCTTGGGGACGGCCCATGGCTACACCTTC. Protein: CASSLGTAHGYTF.

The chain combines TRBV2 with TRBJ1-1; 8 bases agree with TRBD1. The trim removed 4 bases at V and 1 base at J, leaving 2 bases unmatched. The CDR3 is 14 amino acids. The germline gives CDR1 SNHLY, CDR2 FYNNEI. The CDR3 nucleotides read TGTGCCAGCAGTGGGGGGACAGGGAACACTGAAGCTTTCTTT. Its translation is CASSGGTGNTEAFF.